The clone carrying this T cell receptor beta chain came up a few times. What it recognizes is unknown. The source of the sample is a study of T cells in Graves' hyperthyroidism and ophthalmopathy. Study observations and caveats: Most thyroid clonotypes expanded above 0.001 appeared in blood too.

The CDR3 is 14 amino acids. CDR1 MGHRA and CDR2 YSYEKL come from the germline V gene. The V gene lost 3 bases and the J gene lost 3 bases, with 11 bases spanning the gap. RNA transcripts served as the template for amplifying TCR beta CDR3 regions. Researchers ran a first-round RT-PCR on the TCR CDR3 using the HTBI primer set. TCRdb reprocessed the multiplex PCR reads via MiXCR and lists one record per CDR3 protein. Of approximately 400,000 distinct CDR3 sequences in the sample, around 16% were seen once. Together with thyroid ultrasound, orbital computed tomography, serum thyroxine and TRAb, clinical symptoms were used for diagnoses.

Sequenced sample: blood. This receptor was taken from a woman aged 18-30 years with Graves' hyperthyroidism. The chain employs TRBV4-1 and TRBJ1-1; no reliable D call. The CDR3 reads CASSHGGEDTEAFF. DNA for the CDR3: TGCGCCAGCAGCCACGGAGGAGAGGACACTGAAGCTTTCTTT.